What follows are 3 T cell receptor beta chains derived from one specimen sequenced in a study of T cells in Graves' hyperthyroidism and ophthalmopathy. Amplification targeted TCR beta CDR3 regions from RNA transcripts. HTBI primers were employed in a first-round RT-PCR of the TCR CDR3. Each CDR3 protein is one row after TCRdb ran MiXCR on the multiplex PCR reads. The top ten clones hold 30% to 40% of a sample with hundreds of thousands of distinct CDR3 sequences, less than 25% of them seen once. The sequencing sample was made of blood. The source of these receptors is a man aged 25 to 45 with Graves' ophthalmopathy.

This clonotype was seen at least ten times. This chain joins TRBV24-1 and TRBJ2-5; 10 nucleotides agree with TRBD2. Per germline, CDR1 KGHDR and CDR2 SFDVKD. Germline trimming cut 0 bases from V and 7 bases from J; bases unmatched to any gene: 4. The CDR3 sequence is 15 residues long. The CDR3, as DNA: TGTGCCACCAGTGATTTGGAAGCGGGAGGGGGGACCCAGTACTTC. Its protein product is CATSDLEAGGGTQYF.

This clonotype was detected many times. The chain uses TRBV28 and TRBJ2-2; 13 bases match TRBD2. Per the germline V gene, CDR1 is MDHEN and CDR2 is SYDVKM. CDR3 size: 17 residues. V shed 4 bases, J shed 5 bases, and the junction held 7 bases outside the gene matches. CDR3 sequence reads: CASSWGLAGLRTGELFF. CDR3 nucleotide sequence: TGTGCCAGCAGTTGGGGACTAGCGGGATTGAGGACCGGGGAGCTGTTTTTT.

At least ten counts were recorded for this clonotype. J is TRBJ2-5 and V is TRBV29-1, with D perhaps matching TRBD2 (5 bases). V lost 8 bases to trimming and J lost 5 bases, with 12 bases between them. Germline CDR1 SQVTM, CDR2 ANQGSEA. The CDR3 runs to 11 residues. CDR3 DNA sequence: TGCAGCTCGCGCCAGCGGGAGACCCAGTACTTC. Residues: CSSRQRETQYF.